This T cell receptor (beta chain) was found in a study of cytotoxic CD8 clonotypes in ibrutinib-treated CLL. Study context: Partial responders around 24, complete 2; some twelve progressed and some 15 stayed in remission by median around 6 years.

As input for TCR beta libraries, approximately 2 micrograms of genomic DNA came from cryopreserved PBMCs. Measured with immunoSEQ multiplex PCR; TCRdb has only the in-frame clones, and not every one. The sample consists of about 200,000 clones, about 75% of them appearing once. This clone was recorded a few times. Its cognate antigen is unknown. The study, taken as a whole, reports: Baseline clonality, above age-matched healthy donor levels, tracked circulating CD8+ T-cell counts.

The starting material was PBMCs, obtained after 12 months of ibrutinib treatment. The receptor comes from a human donor with chronic lymphocytic leukemia.

The CDR3 sequence: CASRDGQGNTEAFF. CDR3 DNA: TGTGCCAGCAGGGACGGACAGGGGAACACTGAAGCTTTCTTT. The V call is TRBV6-1, the J call TRBJ1-1, with TRBD1 identical over 8 bases. Losses at the gene ends were 6 bases for V and 1 base for J; bases not matched to a gene: 4. This CDR3 has 14 amino acids. The germline CDR1 and CDR2 sequences are MNHNS and SASEGT.